The clone carrying this TCR beta chain was detected a few times. Its cognate antigen is unknown. These data belong to a study of CD8 T cells in ankylosing spondylitis. Whole-study findings and limits: Some of the motif variants had earlier been found in reactive arthritis patients' fluid and blood. Several highly homologous variants made up a TCR beta motif, and this motif appeared characteristic of ankylosing spondylitis blood.

After removal of 4 bases from V and 2 bases from J, the junction contained 3 bases not matched to a gene. Germline CDR1 is MGHDK and CDR2 is SYGVNS. There are 16 residues in the CDR3. Construction of TCR beta libraries was performed using quantitative 5'-RACE with molecular barcodes. MiXCR was run by TCRdb on the 5' RACE reads, yielding one entry per CDR3 protein. The data hold some 220,000 distinct CDR3 sequences, with approximately 7.3% observed a single time. This TCR came from a male donor with ankylosing spondylitis. The J gene is TRBJ2-7, the V gene TRBV25-1, with TRBD2 matching 15 bases. The specimen was blood, either unsorted or a sorted T cell fraction (not recorded which). CDR3 DNA: TGTGCCAGCAGTGGGACTAGCGGGAGGGCTCCCTACGAGCAGTACTTC. Encoded protein: CASSGTSGRAPYEQYF.